This record looks at one TCR beta chain sequence and its context. Its target is unknown. This sample stems from a study of CD8 T cells in ankylosing spondylitis. Broader study findings: Reported data indicate significant enrichment of disease-linked clones within matched ankylosing spondylitis synovial fluid. Researchers report that disease-linked clones proved CD8+ and relatively rare in peripheral blood. Ankylosing spondylitis blood appeared to carry a characteristic TCR beta motif of several highly homologous variants.

By quantitative 5'-RACE with molecular barcodes, the TCR beta libraries were made. MiXCR, run by TCRdb on the 5' RACE reads, gives a single entry per CDR3 protein. The sample records fewer than 180,000 distinct CDR3 sequences, 40% to 50% being singletons. Trimming took 4 bases from V and 5 from J; bases not matched to a gene: 13. The CDR3 sequence is 16 residues long. CDR1 and CDR2 from the germline V gene are MNHEY and SVGAGI. The TCR was taken from a male donor with ankylosing spondylitis. Sequencing input: synovial fluid, either unsorted or a sorted T cell fraction (not recorded which). J is TRBJ1-2 and V is TRBV6-5, with 7 positions matching TRBD1. DNA of the CDR3: TGTGCCAGCAGTTTTCTACCTAGGGACAGCCTTTATGGCTACACCTTC. Its protein product is CASSFLPRDSLYGYTF.